This T cell receptor (beta chain) is drawn from a study of blood T cell repertoires in COVID-19. Sequencing used immunoSEQ multiplex PCR; TCRdb keeps in-frame clones, though not all of them. The sample consists of roughly 41,000 clones, around 83% of them appearing once. The sample holds one count of this clone. Enrollees, about 18 to 95 years old, lived in approximately 24 US areas. Each participant's cohort was designated according to participant-reported clinical history. The source of this sequence is a woman in her forties or fifties who had recovered from COVID-19. The sequencing input was PBMCs or T cells enriched from blood (not recorded which).

The DNA for the CDR3 is TGTGCCAGCTCACCAGTAGGGAGGAGCAATCAGCCCCAGCATTTT. It yields the protein CASSPVGRSNQPQHF. The V and J genes are TRBV18 and TRBJ1-5; D not certain. The CDR3 is made up of 15 amino acids. The ends were cut back, 2 bases at V and 1 base at J, with 9 bases in the middle. Per the germline V gene, CDR1 is KGHSH and CDR2 is LQKENI.